A selection of T cell receptor beta chains follows, all from one sample in a study of beta chain features in type 1 diabetes. Method: immunoSEQ multiplex PCR; TCRdb's copy keeps in-frame clones and lacks some. In the table there are more than 95,000 clones, 15% to 20% of which are singletons. Sequenced sample: central memory CD4+ T cells from blood. The origin of the receptors is a young man with type 1 diabetes. Both conserved end residues are part of each CDR3. The D gene is left open where the match is weak. Only some rows state a clone size, as once, few, many or a class for expanded clones.

D gene	clone size	V gene	J gene	CDR3 DNA	CDR3 protein
TRBD1	few	TRBV19	TRBJ2-3	TGTGCCAGTAGTATGACGACAGGGGGAACAGATACGCAGTATTTT	CASSMTTGGTDTQYF
.	few	TRBV29-1	TRBJ1-2	TGCAGCGTTGAAAACGATTACTATGGCTACACCTTC	CSVENDYYGYTF
TRBD2	.	TRBV11-2	TRBJ2-3	TGTGCCAGCAGCTCTATACGTGGGAGGGCCGCAGATACGCAGTATTTT	CASSSIRGRAADTQYF
.	.	TRBV4-1	TRBJ2-7	TGCGCCAGCAGCCAACTGGACCTAATTAGCTCCTACGAGCAGTACTTC	CASSQLDLISSYEQYF
.	.	TRBV30	TRBJ1-5	TGTGCCTGGAGTGTGACATCGACGGGACATCAGCCCCAGCATTTT	CAWSVTSTGHQPQHF
.	.	TRBV7-2	TRBJ1-4	TGTGCCAGCAGCTTATCCTCGACAGGTCGTAATGAAAAACTGTTTTTT	CASSLSSTGRNEKLFF
TRBD1	.	TRBV15	TRBJ1-4	TGTGCCACCAGCAGAGAATTACAGGGGGTATATGAAAAACTGTTTTTT	CATSRELQGVYEKLFF
.	few	TRBV19	TRBJ2-7	TGTGCCAGTAGTCGGGGCCCGACCTACGAGCAGTACTTC	CASSRGPTYEQYF
.	few	TRBV7-2	TRBJ2-5	TGTGCCAGCAGCTTAGGCAACCAAGAGACCCAGTACTTC	CASSLGNQETQYF
.	.	TRBV28	TRBJ2-7	TGTGCCAGCAGTGGTACAGGTACCTACGAGCAGTACTTC	CASSGTGTYEQYF
.	medium-sized	TRBV2	TRBJ2-1	TGTGCCAGCAGTGGATTTCAGGGCTCCTACAATGAGCAGTTCTTC	CASSGFQGSYNEQFF
.	few	TRBV27	TRBJ2-3	TGTGCCAGCAGTTTAAGGGACAGCACAGATACGCAGTATTTT	CASSLRDSTDTQYF
TRBD2	.	TRBV29-1	TRBJ2-2	TGCAGCACCCGGGGGGGCGCGAACACCGGGGAGCTGTTTTTT	CSTRGGANTGELFF
.	.	TRBV7-3	TRBJ2-6	TGTGCCAGCAGCATCGACCTTTCTGGGGCCAACGTCCTGACTTTC	CASSIDLSGANVLTF
TRBD2	.	TRBV5-6	TRBJ2-1	TGTGCCAGCAGCGAACTAGCGGGGGGTTCCAGAGAGCAGTTCTTC	CASSELAGGSREQFF
.	many	TRBV5-1	TRBJ2-1	TGCGCCAGCAGCTTGGACAGTTCCTACAATGAGCAGTTCTTC	CASSLDSSYNEQFF
TRBD2	.	TRBV11-2	TRBJ2-7	TGTGCCAGCAGCTTCTCTAGCGGGAGCTACGAGCAGTACTTC	CASSFSSGSYEQYF
.	.	TRBV18	TRBJ1-2	TGTGCCAGCTCACCATTCGACAGCCAAAACAACTATGGCTACACCTTC	CASSPFDSQNNYGYTF
.	.	TRBV7-9	TRBJ1-2	TGTGCCAGCAGCTCCGGACAATTTCCTTCCGCCTTC	CASSSGQFPSAF
.	few	TRBV5-1	TRBJ2-5	TGCGCCAGCAGCTTGGAAGCGTCGGAGACCCAGTACTTC	CASSLEASETQYF
.	.	TRBV7-2	TRBJ2-3	TGTGCCATCCAGCCGTTCACAGATACGCAGTATTTT	CAIQPFTDTQYF
.	many	TRBV11-1	TRBJ2-2	TGTGCCAGCAGCTATTCAGGAGCCACCGGGGAGCTGTTTTTT	CASSYSGATGELFF